Following are 26 T cell receptor beta chains from one sample sequenced in a study of shared clonotypes between healthy human individuals. Sequenced by immunoSEQ multiplex PCR; TCRdb stores in-frame clones only, minus some. Among under 750,000 clones, about two thirds were seen once, and the ten largest hold 1.8%. The specimen was memory CD4+ T cells sorted from blood. As to subset: CD45RA-negative fraction. These receptors all stem from a woman aged 30 to 39 in good health.

The chain is built from TRBV28 and TRBJ1-5; TRBD1 matches 7 bases. The germline V gene encodes CDR1 MDHEN and CDR2 SYDVKM. The CDR3 covers 17 residues. With 6 bases clipped from V and 0 bases from J, the junction kept 11 bases outside the gene matches. This chain's CDR3 is CASRTNEGGYSNQPQHF. The CDR3 nucleotides read TGTGCCAGCAGAACTAACGAAGGGGGCTATAGCAATCAGCCCCAGCATTTT. The complete variable domain, with remaining parts taken from reference TRBV28 and TRBJ1-5, reads DVKVTQSSRYLVKRTGEKVFLECVQDMDHENMFWYRQDPGLGLRLIYFSYDVKMKEKGDIPEGYSVSREKKERFSLILESASTNQTSMYLCASRTNEGGYSNQPQHFGDGTRLSIL.

V and J are TRBV19 and TRBJ2-5, with 7 bases aligning to TRBD1. V was pared by 4 bases and J by 5 bases, with 7 bases of the junction left unmatched. The CDR3 runs 14 residues. The germline gives CDR1 LNHDA, CDR2 SQIVND (reference sequence). The CDR3 loop reads CASSKGTASETQYF. The CDR3 bases are TGTGCCAGTAGTAAAGGGACAGCATCCGAGACCCAGTACTTC.

This clone was recorded a few times. J is TRBJ1-1 and V is TRBV2; D is possibly TRBD1 (5 bases). Germline lookup yields CDR1 SNHLY and CDR2 FYNNEI. With 9 bases removed from V and 1 base from J, the gap between germline ends came to 9 bases. There are 12 residues in the CDR3. The CDR3: CARNRWNTEAFF. The CDR3 coding sequence is TGTGCCAGAAACAGGTGGAACACTGAAGCTTTCTTT.

This chain uses TRBV5-1 with TRBJ2-1; no clear D. The V gene lost 0 bases and the J gene lost 10 bases, with 5 bases spanning the gap. The CDR3 is made up of 11 amino acids. Germline V gives CDR1 SGHRS, CDR2 YFSETQ. For the CDR3, the DNA is TGCGCCAGCAGCTTGGAACGGGAGCAGTTCTTC. It translates to CASSLEREQFF.

The chain couples TRBV27 to TRBJ2-7; D assignment may be TRBD1 or TRBD2 (5 bases each). The CDR3 extends over 13 amino acids. V shed 5 bases and J shed 4 bases, with 12 bases lying between them. Germline V gives CDR1 MNHEY, CDR2 SMNVEV (reference sequence). As DNA, the CDR3 is TGTGCCAGCAGTGGGACGGCCGATTACGAGCAGTACTTC. Translation: CASSGTADYEQYF.

This clone occurred a few times. The chain is built from TRBV7-2 and TRBJ2-1; TRBD1 matches at 7 bases. CDR1 and CDR2 from the germline V gene are SGHTA and FQGNSA. Unmatched junction bases numbered 9, after V lost 6 bases and J lost 4 bases. CDR3 size: 15 residues. The CDR3 spells CASSTGVLVYNEQFF. The CDR3 nucleotides are TGTGCCAGCAGTACAGGGGTATTAGTTTACAATGAGCAGTTCTTC.

The V gene is TRBV11-2, the J gene TRBJ2-4; 7 nucleotides match TRBD1. This CDR3 has 14 amino acids. V lost 5 bases to trimming and J lost 6 bases; unmatched junction nucleotides: 7. The germline V gene encodes CDR1 SGHAT and CDR2 FQNNGV. CDR3 nucleotides: TGTGCCAGCAGCGGAGACAGGGCTGGAAACATTCAGTACTTC. This translates into CASSGDRAGNIQYF.

With respect to this clone: Other DNA sequences in the sample encode the same CDR3. The chain is built from TRBV2 and TRBJ2-7; D may be TRBD1 (6 bases). Germline V CDR1 and CDR2: SNHLY, FYNNEI. The CDR3 length is 13 residues. The V end lost 6 bases, the J end lost 0 bases, and 9 bases lay between the germline ends. CDR3 sequence reads: CASSRDISYEQYF. The CDR3 DNA reads as TGTGCCAGCAGCAGGGACATCTCCTACGAGCAGTACTTC. Complete variable domain (other parts from reference TRBV2 and TRBJ2-7): EPEVTQTPSHQVTQMGQEVILRCVPISNHLYFYWYRQILGQKVEFLVSFYNNEISEKSEIFDDQFSVERPDGSNFTLKIRSTKLEDSAMYFCASSRDISYEQYFGPGTRLTVT.

The chain recombines TRBV6-1 with TRBJ2-5; D is perhaps TRBD2 (5 bases). V was cut by 5 bases and J by 4 bases, with 11 bases left in between. CDR3 length equals 13 residues. Germline CDR1 and CDR2: MNHNS and SASEGT. The CDR3 loop is CASSKARGETQYF. CDR3 in DNA: TGTGCCAGCAGTAAGGCCCGGGGAGAGACCCAGTACTTC.

This chain joins TRBV4-1 and TRBJ2-1; D ambiguous. The CDR3 runs 17 residues. V lost 0 bases, J lost 3 bases, and 15 bases lay in between. The germline gives CDR1 MGHRA, CDR2 YSYEKL. Written as DNA, the CDR3 is TGCGCCAGCAGCCAAGATACAGTTTCCTCACTCTACAATGAGCAGTTCTTC. Its protein product is CASSQDTVSSLYNEQFF.

This chain connects TRBV18 to TRBJ2-2; the D is unclear. The V end was cut by 3 bases, the J end by 2 bases, with 7 bases between. The germline gives CDR1 KGHSH, CDR2 LQKENI. CDR3 length: 14 amino acids. The CDR3: CASSPGPNTGELFF. DNA for the CDR3: TGTGCCAGCTCACCTGGACCTAACACCGGGGAGCTGTTTTTT.

V is TRBV6-1 and J is TRBJ2-3, with D hard to call. The CDR3 consists of 14 residues. Trimming pared 7 bases from V and 0 bases from J, leaving 11 bases between. The germline V gene has CDR1 MNHNS and CDR2 SASEGT. The CDR3 sequence: CASTLIPSTDTQYF. The CDR3 region has the DNA TGTGCCAGCACACTGATTCCTAGCACAGATACGCAGTATTTT.

This clone was counted only a few times. The CDR3 DNA is TGTGCCAGCAGTTTCCGAATCACGGGGGAGGATGAGCAGTTCTTC. Its translation is CASSFRITGEDEQFF. V and J are TRBV28 and TRBJ2-1, with a weak D call TRBD2 (6 bases). Trimming cost V 3 bases and J 8 bases, with 17 bases left between them. CDR1 and CDR2 (germline): MDHEN, SYDVKM. The CDR3 length is 15 residues.

The V gene is TRBV15, the J gene TRBJ1-1, with D unresolved. CDR1 LNHNV and CDR2 YYDKDF come from the germline V gene (reference sequence). The V gene lost 0 bases and the J gene lost 5 bases, with 13 bases spanning the gap. This CDR3 has 15 residues. This CDR3 reads CATSRDRGLVTEAFF. The CDR3 nucleotides read TGTGCCACCAGCAGAGATCGGGGATTAGTGACTGAAGCTTTCTTT.

This clone occurred once. The rearrangement uses TRBV11-2 and TRBJ2-5, with TRBD2 as a possible D gene (6 bases). Germline lookup yields CDR1 SGHAT and CDR2 FQNNGV. This CDR3 is built from 13 residues. Trimming pared 4 bases from V and 3 bases from J, leaving 9 bases between. DNA for the CDR3: TGTGCCAGCAGCTCCGTAGCGGAAGAGACCCAGTACTTC. It yields the protein CASSSVAEETQYF.

This chain joins TRBV2 and TRBJ2-1, with D uncertain. Germline lookup yields CDR1 SNHLY and CDR2 FYNNEI. CDR3 length equals 13 residues. The V end was cut by 4 bases, the J end by 9 bases, with 13 bases between. This chain's CDR3 is CASSVVLEGEQFF. The CDR3 region has the DNA TGTGCCAGCAGTGTGGTGTTGGAAGGTGAGCAGTTCTTC.

This rearrangement joins TRBV7-7 to TRBJ2-5; TRBD1 aligns across 7 bases. CDR3 size: 13 residues. Germline lookup yields CDR1 SSHAT and CDR2 FNYEAQ (reference sequence). V was pared by 3 bases and J by 9 bases, with 7 bases of the junction left unmatched. Written as DNA, the CDR3 is TGTGCCAGCAGCTTCGACAGGGAATGGGCCCAGTACTTC. Translation: CASSFDREWAQYF.

The chain joins TRBV11-2 to TRBJ1-6; the match to TRBD1 covers 10 bases. J gave up 10 bases and V 1 base, and 4 bases lay outside the gene matches. Per germline, CDR1 SGHAT and CDR2 FQNNGV. CDR3 length equals 15 residues. CDR3 DNA sequence: TGTGCCAGCAGCTTAGCCGGGACAGGGGCCTCACCCCTCCACTTT. This translates into CASSLAGTGASPLHF.

This clone showed up just a few times. This rearrangement joins TRBV29-1 to TRBJ1-2; weak D call: TRBD1 (6 bases). Between the trimmed V and J ends, which lost 3 bases and 7 bases, there was a span of 15 bases. The CDR3 runs 13 residues. Germline V gene lookup returns CDR1 SQVTM and CDR2 ANQGSEA. CDR3 in amino acids: CSVEIQGFRGYTF. The CDR3 DNA is TGCAGCGTTGAGATACAGGGTTTCCGTGGCTACACCTTC.

This clone was picked up a small number of times. The identical CDR3 is also encoded by other nucleotide sequences in the sample. This sequence joins TRBV5-1 and TRBJ2-1; D remains ambiguous. The CDR3 is 15 amino acids. Germline CDR1 and CDR2: SGHRS and YFSETQ. V was trimmed by 0 bases and J by 1 base, leaving 8 bases between them. CDR3 bases: TGCGCCAGCAGCTTGGACAGTTCTTCCTACAATGAGCAGTTCTTC. It is translated as CASSLDSSSYNEQFF.

The V call is TRBV4-1, the J call TRBJ1-1; no clear D gene. V was clipped by 4 bases and J by 1 base, with 7 bases between them. Germline V gene data show CDR1 as MGHRA and CDR2 as YSYEKL. This CDR3 comprises 13 residues. CDR3 coding DNA: TGCGCCAGCAGCCGTCGGGGGAACACTGAAGCTTTCTTT. The encoded protein is CASSRRGNTEAFF.

There are a few counts of this clone. The V call is TRBV7-9, the J call TRBJ1-1, with TRBD1 identical over 9 bases. Unmatched junction bases numbered 5, after V lost 5 bases and J lost 1 base. Per the germline V gene, CDR1 is SEHNR and CDR2 is FQNEAQ (reference sequence). The CDR3 covers 15 residues. In DNA form, the CDR3 reads TGTGCCAGCAGCCCGGGACAGGGAAGGAACACTGAAGCTTTCTTT. Its translation is CASSPGQGRNTEAFF.

The V gene is TRBV5-1, the J gene TRBJ1-1; TRBD1 agrees at 7 bases. CDR3 length: 14 amino acids. V gave up 4 bases and J gave up 5 bases; unmatched junction bases: 8. Germline-derived CDR1 and CDR2 are SGHRS and YFSETQ. CDR3: CASSPGTAGTEAFF. CDR3 coding DNA: TGCGCCAGCAGCCCGGGGACAGCGGGGACTGAAGCTTTCTTT.

This clone has only a few counts. This rearrangement joins TRBV27 to TRBJ2-1; 10 bases agree with TRBD2. The CDR3 loop spans 18 amino acids. The germline V gene encodes CDR1 MNHEY and CDR2 SMNVEV (reference sequence). V shed 1 base and J 7 bases; nucleotides not matched to a gene: 13. The CDR3 spells CASSLYPPGSGRPNEQFF. The CDR3 nucleotides are TGTGCCAGCAGTTTATATCCCCCGGGTAGCGGGAGGCCGAATGAGCAGTTCTTC.

The chain has TRBV5-1 and TRBJ2-7; 7 bases are shared with TRBD1. This CDR3 has 14 residues. V lost 4 bases and J lost 3; bases outside the gene matches: 7. Per germline, CDR1 SGHRS and CDR2 YFSETQ. CDR3 protein: CASSLGTVRYEQYF. In DNA, the CDR3 is TGCGCCAGCAGCCTGGGGACAGTCCGCTACGAGCAGTACTTC.

The rearrangement links TRBV19 to TRBJ1-5; D may be TRBD1 (6 bases). The CDR3 length is 15 residues. V lost 5 bases and J lost 3, with 14 bases in between. In germline, CDR1 is LNHDA, CDR2 SQIVND (reference sequence). This CDR3 reads CASSPWGGPNQPQHF. The CDR3 nucleotides read TGTGCCAGTAGTCCTTGGGGGGGGCCCAATCAGCCCCAGCATTTT.